These 28 T cell receptor beta chains originate from one sample sequenced in a study of blood T cell repertoires in COVID-19. Data came from immunoSEQ multiplex PCR; TCRdb stores just in-frame clones and leaves some out. Here the sample spans 250,000 to 300,000 clones, approximately 91% being singletons. The sample was PBMCs or T cells enriched from blood (not recorded which). The receptors originated from a woman in her forties with acute COVID-19.

The V and J genes are TRBV9 and TRBJ1-4, with unresolved D. Deletions cut 0 bases from V and 0 bases from J, with 6 bases between. Germline V gene sequence: CDR1 SGDLS, CDR2 YYNGEE. The CDR3 spans 15 residues. Written as DNA, the CDR3 is TGTGCCAGCAGCGTAGCCGGTGCAACTAATGAAAAACTGTTTTTT. Translation gives CASSVAGATNEKLFF.

The rearrangement links TRBV24-1 to TRBJ1-2, with TRBD1 as a possible D gene (6 bases). This CDR3 region has 13 residues. Trimming pared 6 bases from V and 6 bases from J, leaving 13 bases between. The V gene's germline CDR1 is KGHDR and CDR2 SFDVKD. CDR3 sequence (DNA): TGTGCCACCAGTTCCCCCGGGACAAATGGCTACACCTTC. Residues: CATSSPGTNGYTF.

V gene TRBV21-1 combines with J gene TRBJ1-4; the tabulated D call, TRBD1, remains unverified against the DNA. TRBV21-1 constitutes a pseudogene. The CDR3 loop spans 18 amino acids. The DNA for the CDR3 is TGTGCCAGCAGCAAAGGGTCGCCGGGACAGGGCACTAATGAAAAACTGTTTTTT. This sequence encodes CASSKGSPGQGTNEKLFF.

The V and J genes are TRBV7-9 and TRBJ2-1; 11 bases agree with TRBD1. CDR3 length: 14 amino acids. The V gene end was trimmed by 5 bases and the J gene end by 8 bases; junction bases not matched to a gene: 5. From germline, CDR1 is SEHNR and CDR2 FQNEAQ (reference sequence). The CDR3: CASSEGDRGDEQFF. The DNA of the CDR3 is TGTGCCAGCAGCGAGGGGGACAGGGGGGATGAGCAGTTCTTC.

The chain has TRBV5-1 and TRBJ2-3; 7 bases align to TRBD1. In germline, CDR1 is SGHRS, CDR2 YFSETQ. Trimming took 4 bases from V and 2 from J; bases not matched to a gene: 10. The CDR3 consists of 16 residues. The CDR3 nucleotides are TGCGCCAGCAGCCTTCTCGACAGGGTTGCCACAGATACGCAGTATTTT. It translates to CASSLLDRVATDTQYF.

The CDR3 here is CASSVDGEDKNIQYF. Written as DNA, the CDR3 is TGTGCCAGCAGCGTAGACGGAGAGGACAAAAACATTCAGTACTTC. V usage is TRBV9 and J usage is TRBJ2-4; D is ambiguous. CDR1 and CDR2 from the germline V gene are SGDLS and YYNGEE. This CDR3 spans 15 amino acids. V lost 0 bases and J lost 3, with 10 bases in between.

This chain joins TRBV5-3 and TRBJ1-5, with D tentatively TRBD1 (5 bases). TRBV5-3 is an ORF; its function is uncertain. The CDR3 is 16 residues long. Deletions cut 4 bases from V and 1 base from J, with 15 bases between. The CDR3 DNA reads as TGTGCCAGAAGCCAGGGAGCGGGGAGAAGCAATCAGCCCCAGCATTTT. As protein: CARSQGAGRSNQPQHF.

The chain is built from TRBV27 and TRBJ2-2, with 9 bases identical to TRBD2. The V and J ends lost 5 bases and 5 bases, in that order; junction bases with no gene match: 6. Germline V gives CDR1 MNHEY, CDR2 SMNVEV (reference sequence). CDR3 size: 15 residues. The CDR3 nucleotides read TGTGCCAGCAGTCCCCGGGCGGGGGGGACCGGGGAGCTGTTTTTT. Translated, it gives CASSPRAGGTGELFF.

The V call is TRBV4-1, the J call TRBJ1-1, with a possible D match to TRBD1 (5 bases). The CDR3 spans 15 residues. CDR1 MGHRA and CDR2 YSYEKL come from the germline V gene. V shed 0 bases and J shed 4 bases, with 12 bases lying between them. In nucleotides, the CDR3 is TGCGCCAGCAGCCAAGAGGCAGGGTTTGGCACTGAAGCTTTCTTT. Translating it yields CASSQEAGFGTEAFF.

The CDR3 DNA sequence: TGTGCCAGCAGCTTAGCAGGACAGGGGGCAGATACGCAGTATTTT. It encodes CASSLAGQGADTQYF. The genes are TRBV7-8 and TRBJ2-3, with TRBD1 identical over 10 bases. Germline V gives CDR1 SGHVS, CDR2 FQNEAQ. The V and J ends lost 0 bases and 4 bases, in that order; junction bases with no gene match: 1. The CDR3 has 15 amino acids.

In its sample, this clone was seen once. This sequence joins TRBV30 and TRBJ2-7, with D tentatively TRBD2 (5 bases). V was cut by 3 bases and J by 6 bases, with 9 bases left in between. The CDR3 covers 11 residues. Germline values: CDR1 GTSNPN, CDR2 SVGIG (reference sequence). DNA of the CDR3: TGTGCCTGGAGGGGGAGCCTCGAGCAGTACTTC. The encoded protein is CAWRGSLEQYF.

V usage is TRBV3-1 (or the pseudogene TRBV3-2) and J usage is TRBJ1-2; D ambiguous. CDR3 length equals 12 residues. V was trimmed by 2 bases and J by 8 bases, leaving 9 bases between them. CDR1 and CDR2 from the germline V gene are LGHDT and YNNKEL (reference sequence). This CDR3 is CASSQSDLGYTF. CDR3 DNA sequence: TGTGCCAGCAGCCAATCGGACTTAGGCTACACCTTC.

The chain combines TRBV3-1 (or the pseudogene TRBV3-2) with TRBJ2-1; D gene ambiguous. The V gene's germline CDR1 is LGHDT and CDR2 YNNKEL (reference sequence). The CDR3 runs to 12 residues. The V and J ends lost 4 bases and 7 bases respectively, with 8 bases between them. This CDR3 reads CASSRAMNEQFF. CDR3 coding DNA: TGTGCCAGCAGCCGGGCTATGAATGAGCAGTTCTTC.

This clone was found a few times. The genes are TRBV12-5 and TRBJ2-1; TRBD2 matches at 13 bases. CDR3 length: 13 residues. Trimming took 9 bases from V and 10 from J; bases not matched to a gene: 6. The germline V gene encodes CDR1 LGHNT and CDR2 FRNRAP. The CDR3 sequence: CASTTSGRAEQFF. In nucleotides, the CDR3 is TGTGCTAGCACCACTAGCGGGAGGGCCGAGCAGTTCTTC.

CDR3 sequence (DNA): TGTGCCAGCAGTCGAGGTGAAGATACGCAGTATTTT. Translated, it gives CASSRGEDTQYF. The chain uses TRBV2 and TRBJ2-3; D remains unclear. V was pared by 5 bases and J by 5 bases, with 8 bases between. CDR3 length: 12 amino acids. Germline V gives CDR1 SNHLY, CDR2 FYNNEI.

The V and J genes are TRBV28 and TRBJ1-2; 7 bases align to TRBD1. The CDR3 sequence is 15 residues long. The germline CDR1 and CDR2 sequences are MDHEN and SYDVKM. The ends lost 5 bases at V and 2 bases at J; junction bases unmatched: 8. As DNA, the CDR3 is TGTGCCAGCAGTCCATGGGACAGCTTAAACTATGGCTACACCTTC. Protein: CASSPWDSLNYGYTF.

The rearrangement links TRBV7-6 to TRBJ2-5; 7 positions agree with TRBD2. The CDR3 is made up of 16 amino acids. Germline lookup yields CDR1 SGHVS and CDR2 FNYEAQ. The V segment lost 1 base and the J segment 4 bases; nucleotides outside the gene matches: 9. The CDR3 is CASSLVVSGPGETQYF. The CDR3 DNA sequence: TGTGCCAGCAGCTTAGTGGTTAGCGGGCCTGGAGAGACCCAGTACTTC.

The V gene is TRBV18, the J gene TRBJ2-3; a weak D match, TRBD2 (5 bases). Germline loops: CDR1 KGHSH, CDR2 LQKENI. Trimming removed 5 bases from V and 4 bases from J, with 10 bases in between. The CDR3 spans 13 residues. CDR3 protein: CASSFPGADTQYF. The CDR3 region has the DNA TGTGCCAGCTCATTCCCCGGGGCAGATACGCAGTATTTT. The variable domain in full, completed from reference TRBV18 and TRBJ2-3, reads NAGVMQNPRHLVRRRGQEARLRCSPMKGHSHVYWYRQLPEEGLKFMVYLQKENIIDESGMPKERFSAEFPKEGPSILRIQQVVRGDSAAYFCASSFPGADTQYFGPGTRLTVL.

The genes are TRBV5-4 and TRBJ2-1, with D maybe TRBD1 (6 bases). The CDR3 covers 15 residues. In germline, CDR1 is SGHNT, CDR2 YYREEE (reference sequence). The V end was cut by 0 bases, the J end by 3 bases, with 10 bases between. The CDR3, as DNA: TGTGCCAGCAGCTTGGGGACAGCTATCTACAATGAGCAGTTCTTC. Protein sequence: CASSLGTAIYNEQFF.

This clone was seen a handful of times. This chain links TRBV11-3 with TRBJ2-7, with 9 bases that match TRBD1. The CDR3 length is 13 residues. Losses at the gene ends were 3 bases for V and 9 bases for J; bases not matched to a gene: 6. Germline V lookup: CDR1 SGHNT, CDR2 YENEEA. The CDR3 sequence is CASSFGTGSRQYF. For the CDR3, the DNA is TGTGCCAGCAGCTTCGGGACAGGGTCCCGGCAGTACTTC.

This sequence joins TRBV18 and TRBJ2-1, with D hard to call. The CDR3 has 12 amino acids. The germline gives CDR1 KGHSH, CDR2 LQKENI. The germline V and J ends were trimmed by 2 bases and 8 bases, with 7 bases remaining between them. The DNA of the CDR3 is TGTGCCAGCTCACCAGTCCGTGATGAGCAGTTCTTC. This translates into CASSPVRDEQFF.

This chain links TRBV27 with TRBJ2-5; D might be TRBD2 (5 bases). V was trimmed by 2 bases and J by 5 bases, leaving 9 bases between them. This CDR3 is 13 amino acids long. Looked up from germline, CDR1 is MNHEY and CDR2 is SMNVEV (reference sequence). As DNA, the CDR3 is TGTGCCAGCAGTTTACGGGGATCCGAGACCCAGTACTTC. Protein product: CASSLRGSETQYF.

The chain combines TRBV4-1 with TRBJ1-1, with 9 nucleotides matching TRBD1. J lost 1 base, V lost 2 bases, and 2 bases had no gene match. Germline-derived CDR1 and CDR2 are MGHRA and YSYEKL. This CDR3 spans 15 amino acids. The CDR3 region has the DNA TGCGCCAGCAGCCAAAAGGGACAGGGGAACACTGAAGCTTTCTTT. Amino acid sequence: CASSQKGQGNTEAFF.

The chain employs TRBV9 and TRBJ2-5; 11 positions match TRBD1. With V trimmed by 0 bases and J by 4 bases, 8 bases remained unmatched. This CDR3 is 17 amino acids long. The germline V gene has CDR1 SGDLS and CDR2 YYNGEE. This CDR3 reads CASSVGGGTGGGETQYF. For the CDR3, the DNA is TGTGCCAGCAGCGTAGGCGGAGGGACAGGGGGTGGAGAGACCCAGTACTTC.

The rearrangement links TRBV28 to TRBJ1-6; D unclear. Germline assignment: CDR1 MDHEN and CDR2 SYDVKM. The germline V and J ends were trimmed by 5 bases and 4 bases, with 15 bases remaining between them. The CDR3 extends over 16 amino acids. The CDR3 nucleotides read TGTGCCAGCAGTGAGGAGGGAAAAGGGTATAATTCACCCCTCCACTTT. This gives the protein CASSEEGKGYNSPLHF. Full variable domain (remainder filled in from reference TRBV28 and TRBJ1-6): DVKVTQSSRYLVKRTGEKVFLECVQDMDHENMFWYRQDPGLGLRLIYFSYDVKMKEKGDIPEGYSVSREKKERFSLILESASTNQTSMYLCASSEEGKGYNSPLHFGNGTRLTVT.

The chain uses TRBV19 and TRBJ2-7; D gene uncertain. From germline, CDR1 is LNHDA and CDR2 SQIVND (reference sequence). The germline V and J ends were trimmed by 6 bases and 0 bases, with 9 bases remaining between them. The CDR3 consists of 13 residues. Here the CDR3 DNA reads TGTGCCAGTAGCAAACAGATCTCCTACGAGCAGTACTTC. Translation gives CASSKQISYEQYF.

The V call is TRBV13, the J call TRBJ2-5, with 9 bases aligning to TRBD2. V lost 5 bases, J lost 4 bases, and 11 bases stayed unmatched. Germline CDR1 and CDR2: PRHDT and FYEKMQ (reference sequence). The CDR3 runs 16 residues. Here the CDR3 reads CASSTRRGGLGETQYF. CDR3 in DNA: TGTGCCAGCAGCACAAGGCGGGGGGGCCTGGGAGAGACCCAGTACTTC.

The genes are TRBV24-1 and TRBJ1-2; D uncertain. Trimming left V 0 bases short and J 5 bases short, with 9 bases between. Germline lookup yields CDR1 KGHDR and CDR2 SFDVKD. The CDR3 has 14 amino acids. CDR3 protein: CATSDLSRKYGYTF. Here the CDR3 DNA reads TGTGCCACCAGTGATTTGTCCAGGAAATATGGCTACACCTTC.